The clone carrying this T cell receptor (beta chain) was seen repeatedly, ten times or more. Via MiXCR, TCRdb re-called the 5' RACE reads, giving one row per CDR3 protein. Of 110,000 or so distinct CDR3 sequences in the sample, 10% to 13% are singletons; the top ten hold approximately 25%. Regarding time point: blood at routine non-recurrence follow-up after resection. This specimen belongs to a study of spatial heterogeneity in lung cancer. The germline V and J ends were trimmed by 2 bases and 7 bases, with 6 bases remaining between them. The CDR3 has 13 residues. Germline V gives CDR1 SEHNR, CDR2 FQNEAQ (reference sequence).

The chain couples TRBV7-9 to TRBJ1-6; D call uncertain. The clonotype was recovered from a female donor with early-stage non-small cell lung cancer. The sequenced sample was PBMCs, obtained at follow-up. The CDR3 loop is CASSLSGNSPLHF. CDR3 bases: TGTGCCAGCAGCTTAAGCGGAAATTCACCCCTCCACTTT.